The 10 T cell receptor beta chains in this list originate from one sample, sequenced in a study of T-cell memory formation after mild COVID-19. TCRdb reprocessed the 5' RACE reads via MiXCR and lists one record per CDR3 protein. The table includes 200,000 to 250,000 distinct CDR3 sequences, over 8.5% detected once. Sequencing was performed on PBMCs or a T cell subset sorted from them (not recorded which). These receptors came from a man between 18 and 35 years old who had mild COVID-19 (a few samples of this study predate the infection). Cell type and time point are not known.

There are a few counts of this clonotype. The CDR3 DNA reads as TGTGCCAGCAGCTTGAGGGGACAGGGCCTAATGAACACTGAAGCTTTCTTT. Its translation: CASSLRGQGLMNTEAFF. This sequence joins TRBV11-2 and TRBJ1-1; 9 bases match TRBD1. Germline lookup yields CDR1 SGHAT and CDR2 FQNNGV. V was pared by 3 bases and J by 0 bases, with 8 bases of the junction left unmatched. This CDR3 spans 17 amino acids. Complete variable domain (other parts from reference TRBV11-2 and TRBJ1-1): EAGVAQSPRYKIIEKRQSVAFWCNPISGHATLYWYQQILGQGPKLLIQFQNNGVVDDSQLPKDRFSAERLKGVDSTLKIQPAKLEDSAVYLCASSLRGQGLMNTEAFFGQGTRLTVV.

V usage is TRBV18 and J usage is TRBJ2-7, with a weak D call TRBD1 (6 bases). This CDR3 is 16 amino acids long. Germline-derived CDR1 and CDR2 are KGHSH and LQKENI. V was pared by 3 bases and J by 0 bases, with 15 bases between. The CDR3 bases are TGTGCCAGCTCACCCAGGGGAGCGGCGAGCTCCTACGAGCAGTACTTC. Its protein product is CASSPRGAASSYEQYF.

The chain has TRBV12-3 or TRBV12-4 and TRBJ1-2, with D unresolved. CDR3 length equals 13 residues. The ends were cut back, 3 bases at V and 6 bases at J, with 11 bases in the middle. The DNA of the CDR3 is TGTGCCAGCAGTTTCCGGGATCCGAATGGCTACACCTTC. Translated, it gives CASSFRDPNGYTF.

This clonotype was recorded a few times. The chain joins TRBV7-2 to TRBJ1-2; D might be TRBD1 (5 bases). Germline CDR1 and CDR2: SGHTA and FQGNSA. Trimming took 7 bases from V and 0 from J, leaving 18 bases between them. There are 16 residues in the CDR3. CDR3 protein: CASTTSAGHTNYGYTF. In DNA form, the CDR3 reads TGTGCCAGCACGACGTCCGCAGGGCATACTAACTATGGCTACACCTTC.

This rearrangement joins TRBV7-2 to TRBJ2-5, with TRBD2 identical over 9 bases. Germline CDR1 and CDR2: SGHTA and FQGNSA. Trimming cost V 0 bases and J 9 bases; bases outside gene matches: 14. This CDR3 has 17 amino acids. The CDR3 is CASSLAASGALGVAQYF. As DNA, the CDR3 is TGTGCCAGCAGCTTAGCGGCTAGCGGGGCACTAGGGGTCGCCCAGTACTTC.

This clonotype was recorded a few times. The gene calls are TRBV6-6 and TRBJ1-4; D is perhaps TRBD1 (5 bases). The V end lost 7 bases, the J end lost 2 bases, and 14 bases lay between the germline ends. Germline lookup yields CDR1 MNHNY and CDR2 SVGAGI (reference sequence). This CDR3 is built from 15 residues. The CDR3, as DNA: TGTGCCAGCACCTACTCAGGGTCTACTAATGAAAAACTGTTTTTT. It specifies CASTYSGSTNEKLFF.

This clonotype appeared once. The germline gene is not matched at one end of the junction; a read error may be the cause. The chain carries TRBV2 and TRBJ1-6, with D maybe TRBD1 (6 bases). Germline-derived CDR1 and CDR2 are SNHLY and FYNNEI. The CDR3 covers 15 residues. This chain's CDR3 is CASLRDISYNSPIHF. CDR3 coding DNA: TGTGCCAGCCTCCGGGACATCTCCTATAATTCACCCATCCACTTT.

This clonotype was seen a few times. V and J are TRBV18 and TRBJ2-5, with D uncertain. The CDR3 spans 13 residues. The germline V and J ends were trimmed by 6 bases and 5 bases, with 13 bases remaining between them. The V gene's germline CDR1 is KGHSH and CDR2 LQKENI. The CDR3 sequence: CASSADGRETQYF. The CDR3 DNA is TGTGCCAGCTCTGCAGATGGTAGGGAGACCCAGTACTTC. Full variable domain (missing parts from reference TRBV18 and TRBJ2-5): NAGVMQNPRHLVRRRGQEARLRCSPMKGHSHVYWYRQLPEEGLKFMVYLQKENIIDESGMPKERFSAEFPKEGPSILRIQQVVRGDSAAYFCASSADGRETQYFGPGTRLLVL.

This clonotype was seen many times. The rearrangement uses TRBV3-1 and TRBJ2-5; perhaps TRBD2 as D (6 bases). Germline-derived CDR1 and CDR2 are LGHDT and YNNKEL (reference sequence). The CDR3 runs to 14 residues. Deletions cut 4 bases from V and 7 bases from J, with 16 bases between. CDR3 residues: CASSPGTDGRTQYF. DNA for the CDR3: TGTGCCAGCAGCCCCGGGACTGACGGGAGGACCCAGTACTTC.

This chain links TRBV4-1 with TRBJ2-7; a possible D gene is TRBD2 (6 bases). The V end lost 1 base, the J end lost 7 bases, and 17 bases lay between the germline ends. Germline V gives CDR1 MGHRA, CDR2 YSYEKL. The CDR3 runs to 15 residues. The CDR3 DNA reads as TGCGCCAGCAGCCAAGGGGGGACTCCCTCGGGGGAGCAGTACTTC. Encoded protein: CASSQGGTPSGEQYF.